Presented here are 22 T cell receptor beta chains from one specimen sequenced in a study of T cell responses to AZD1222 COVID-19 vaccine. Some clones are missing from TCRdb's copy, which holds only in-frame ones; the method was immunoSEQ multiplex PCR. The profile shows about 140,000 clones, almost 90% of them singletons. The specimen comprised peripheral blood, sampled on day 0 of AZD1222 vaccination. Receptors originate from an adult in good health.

CDR3 sequence reads: CASSLSPEVYGTQYF. For the CDR3, the DNA is TGCGCCAGCAGCTTGAGTCCAGAAGTCTACGGGACCCAGTACTTC. V usage is TRBV5-1 and J usage is TRBJ2-5; D is uncertain. V dropped 1 base and J dropped 7 bases, with 17 bases sitting between them. CDR1 is SGHRS, CDR2 YFSETQ, per germline. The CDR3 covers 15 residues.

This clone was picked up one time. The CDR3 DNA reads TGTGCCAGCAGCAGCCGTGGGGGGCGCTGCACCTTC. Translated, it gives CASSSRGGRCTF. V usage is TRBV14 and J usage is TRBJ1-2; perhaps TRBD1 as D (6 bases). V lost 5 bases and J lost 13, with 17 bases in between. The CDR3 runs to 12 residues. Germline V gene lookup returns CDR1 SGHDN and CDR2 FVKESK.

Here the CDR3 DNA reads TGTGCCAGTAGTACCCCCGGGGTGATCTCCTACAATGAGCAGTTCTTC. Amino acids: CASSTPGVISYNEQFF. The gene calls are TRBV19 and TRBJ2-1; the D gene is possibly TRBD2 (5 bases). Germline V gene sequence: CDR1 LNHDA, CDR2 SQIVND (reference sequence). The CDR3 is 16 amino acids. The V and J ends lost 4 bases and 0 bases respectively, with 13 bases between them.

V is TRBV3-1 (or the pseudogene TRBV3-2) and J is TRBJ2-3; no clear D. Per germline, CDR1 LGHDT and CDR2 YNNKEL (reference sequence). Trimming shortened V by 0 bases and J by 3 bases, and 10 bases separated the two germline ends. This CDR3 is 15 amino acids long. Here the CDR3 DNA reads TGTGCCAGCAGCCAAGAGGTTAGTCAGACAGATACGCAGTATTTT. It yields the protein CASSQEVSQTDTQYF.

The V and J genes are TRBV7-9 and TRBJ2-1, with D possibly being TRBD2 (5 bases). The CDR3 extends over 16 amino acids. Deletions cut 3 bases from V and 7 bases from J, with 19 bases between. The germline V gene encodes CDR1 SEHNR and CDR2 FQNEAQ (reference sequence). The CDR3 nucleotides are TGTGCCAGCAGCTTTTTTCCCAATCCCCGCGGGAATGAGCAGTTCTTC. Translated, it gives CASSFFPNPRGNEQFF.

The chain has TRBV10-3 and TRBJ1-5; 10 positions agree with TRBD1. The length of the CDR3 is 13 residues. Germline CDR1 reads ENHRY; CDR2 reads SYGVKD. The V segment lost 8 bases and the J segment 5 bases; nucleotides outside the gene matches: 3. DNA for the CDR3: TGTGCCATCGGGACAGGGGTTGATCAGCCCCAGCATTTT. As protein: CAIGTGVDQPQHF.

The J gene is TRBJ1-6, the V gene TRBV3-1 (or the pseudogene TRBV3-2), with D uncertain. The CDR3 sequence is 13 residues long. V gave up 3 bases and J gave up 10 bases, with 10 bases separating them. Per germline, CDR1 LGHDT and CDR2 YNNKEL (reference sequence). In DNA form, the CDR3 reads TGTGCCAGCAGCCAGCAGTTGGGCTCACCCCTCCACTTT. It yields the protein CASSQQLGSPLHF.

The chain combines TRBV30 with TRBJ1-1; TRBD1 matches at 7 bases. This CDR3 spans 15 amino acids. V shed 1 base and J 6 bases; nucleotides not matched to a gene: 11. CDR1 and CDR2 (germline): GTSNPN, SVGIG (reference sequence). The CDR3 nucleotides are TGTGCCTGGAGTGCCGGACGACAGGGAAACCCTGAAGCTTTCTTT. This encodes CAWSAGRQGNPEAFF.

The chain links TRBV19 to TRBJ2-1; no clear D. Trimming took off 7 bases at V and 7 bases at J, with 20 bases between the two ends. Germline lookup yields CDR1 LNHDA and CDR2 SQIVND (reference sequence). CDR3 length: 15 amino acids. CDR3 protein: CASTSKGRISNEQFF. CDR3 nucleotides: TGTGCCAGTACCTCTAAGGGTCGAATAAGTAATGAGCAGTTCTTC. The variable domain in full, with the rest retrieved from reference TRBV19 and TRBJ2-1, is DGGITQSPKYLFRKEGQNVTLSCEQNLNHDAMYWYRQDPGQGLRLIYYSQIVNDFQKGDIAEGYSVSREKKESFPLTVTSAQKNPTAFYLCASTSKGRISNEQFFGPGTRLTVL.

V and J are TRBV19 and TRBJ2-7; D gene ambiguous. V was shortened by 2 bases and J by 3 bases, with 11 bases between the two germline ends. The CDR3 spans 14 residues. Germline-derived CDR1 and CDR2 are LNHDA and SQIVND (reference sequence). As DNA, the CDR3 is TGTGCCAGTAGTATACGGTCTAAGTACTACGAGCAGTACTTC. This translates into CASSIRSKYYEQYF.

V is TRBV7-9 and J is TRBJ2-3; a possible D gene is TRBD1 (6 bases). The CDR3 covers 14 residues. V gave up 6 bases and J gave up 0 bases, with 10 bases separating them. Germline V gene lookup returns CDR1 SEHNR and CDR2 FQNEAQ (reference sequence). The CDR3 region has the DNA TGTGCCAGCAGTTACGGACAGAGCACAGATACGCAGTATTTT. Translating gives CASSYGQSTDTQYF.

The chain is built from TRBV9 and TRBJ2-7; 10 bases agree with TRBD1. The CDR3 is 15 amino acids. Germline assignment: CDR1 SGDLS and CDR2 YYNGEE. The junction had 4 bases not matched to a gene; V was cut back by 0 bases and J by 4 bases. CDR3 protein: CASSVGGTGAYEQYF. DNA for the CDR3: TGTGCCAGCAGCGTAGGGGGGACAGGGGCATACGAGCAGTACTTC.

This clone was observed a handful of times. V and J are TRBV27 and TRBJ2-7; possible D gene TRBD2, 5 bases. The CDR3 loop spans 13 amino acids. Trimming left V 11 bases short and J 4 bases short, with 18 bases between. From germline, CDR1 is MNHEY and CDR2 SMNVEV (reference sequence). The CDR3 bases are TGTGCCGGCCAAGACCGGGATTCATACGAGCAGTACTTC. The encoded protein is CAGQDRDSYEQYF.

CDR3 loop: CASSQDGGSLGSYEQYF. The CDR3 DNA follows: TGTGCCAGCTCCCAGGACGGCGGGAGCCTCGGCTCCTACGAGCAGTACTTC. The chain couples TRBV18 to TRBJ2-7; TRBD2 agrees at 7 bases. The CDR3 consists of 17 residues. V was pared by 6 bases and J by 0 bases, with 14 bases of the junction left unmatched. The germline gives CDR1 KGHSH, CDR2 LQKENI.

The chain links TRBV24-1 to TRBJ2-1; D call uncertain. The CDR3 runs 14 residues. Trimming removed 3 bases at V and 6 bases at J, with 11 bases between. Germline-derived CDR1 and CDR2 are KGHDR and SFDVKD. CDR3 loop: CATSDPTRRNEQFF. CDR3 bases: TGTGCCACCAGTGATCCGACAAGGCGCAATGAGCAGTTCTTC.

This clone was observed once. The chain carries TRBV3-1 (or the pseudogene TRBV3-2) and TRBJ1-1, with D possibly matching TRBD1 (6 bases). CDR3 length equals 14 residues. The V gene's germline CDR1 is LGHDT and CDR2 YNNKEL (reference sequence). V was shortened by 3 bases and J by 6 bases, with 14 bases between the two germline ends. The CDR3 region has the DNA TGTGCCAGCAGCCAGGGGGCAGGGATTTCTGAAGCTTTCTTT. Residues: CASSQGAGISEAFF.

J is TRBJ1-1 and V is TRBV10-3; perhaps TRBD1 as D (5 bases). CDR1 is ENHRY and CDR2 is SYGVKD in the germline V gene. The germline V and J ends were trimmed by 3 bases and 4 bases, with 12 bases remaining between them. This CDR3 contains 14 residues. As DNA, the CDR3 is TGTGCCATCAGTGACGCGGGGGACCGCACTGAAGCTTTCTTT. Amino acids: CAISDAGDRTEAFF.

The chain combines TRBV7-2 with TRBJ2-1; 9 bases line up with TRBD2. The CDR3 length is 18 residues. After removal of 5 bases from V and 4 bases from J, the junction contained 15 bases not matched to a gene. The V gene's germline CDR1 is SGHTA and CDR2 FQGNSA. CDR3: CASSLTWDSGRIYNEQFF. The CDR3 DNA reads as TGTGCCAGCAGCCTTACCTGGGATAGCGGGAGAATTTACAATGAGCAGTTCTTC.

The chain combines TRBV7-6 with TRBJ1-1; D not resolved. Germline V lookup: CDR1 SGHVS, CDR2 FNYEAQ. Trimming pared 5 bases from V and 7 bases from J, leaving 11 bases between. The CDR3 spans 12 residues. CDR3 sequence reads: CASSPIDLEAFF. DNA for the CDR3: TGTGCCAGCAGCCCGATCGATCTTGAAGCTTTCTTT.

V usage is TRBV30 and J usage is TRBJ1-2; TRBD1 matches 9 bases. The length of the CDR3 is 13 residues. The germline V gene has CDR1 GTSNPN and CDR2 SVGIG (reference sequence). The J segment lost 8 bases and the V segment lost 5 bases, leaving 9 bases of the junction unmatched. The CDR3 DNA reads TGTGCCTGGTTAATACAGGGGGCGGGCGGCTACACCTTC. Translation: CAWLIQGAGGYTF.

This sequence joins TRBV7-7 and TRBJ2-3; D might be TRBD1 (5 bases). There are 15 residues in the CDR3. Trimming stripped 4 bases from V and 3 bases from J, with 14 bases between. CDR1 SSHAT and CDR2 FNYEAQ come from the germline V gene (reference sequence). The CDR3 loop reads CASSSGLGTTDTQYF. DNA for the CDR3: TGTGCCAGCAGCTCAGGGTTGGGAACAACAGATACGCAGTATTTT.

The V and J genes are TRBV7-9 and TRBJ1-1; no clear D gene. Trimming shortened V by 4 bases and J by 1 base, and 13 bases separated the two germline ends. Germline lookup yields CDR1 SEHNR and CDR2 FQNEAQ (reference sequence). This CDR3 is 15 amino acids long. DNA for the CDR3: TGTGCCAGCAGCTCCCTCGTTTTCGGGAACACTGAAGCTTTCTTT. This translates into CASSSLVFGNTEAFF.